This T cell receptor (beta chain) comes out of a study of cytomegalovirus exposure and HLA in healthy donors. The germline CDR1 and CDR2 sequences are SGHTA and FQGNSA. V was cut by 5 bases and J by 5 bases, with 19 bases left in between. The CDR3 has 16 amino acids. The study ran its PCR with 60 Vbeta and 13 Jbeta primers. Assay used: immunoSEQ multiplex PCR; TCRdb lists only in-frame clones, some missing. Among some 150,000 clones listed, approximately 79% were seen once. The TCR was taken from a man aged 50-59 years in good health and CMV-seropositive. The chain uses TRBV7-2 and TRBJ1-5; D perhaps matches TRBD1 (6 bases). The sequenced sample consisted of PBMCs. CDR3 bases: TGTGCCAGCAGCCGGGGGGCCGCAGAGGGGGATCAGCCCCAGCATTTT. Its protein product is CASSRGAAEGDQPQHF.